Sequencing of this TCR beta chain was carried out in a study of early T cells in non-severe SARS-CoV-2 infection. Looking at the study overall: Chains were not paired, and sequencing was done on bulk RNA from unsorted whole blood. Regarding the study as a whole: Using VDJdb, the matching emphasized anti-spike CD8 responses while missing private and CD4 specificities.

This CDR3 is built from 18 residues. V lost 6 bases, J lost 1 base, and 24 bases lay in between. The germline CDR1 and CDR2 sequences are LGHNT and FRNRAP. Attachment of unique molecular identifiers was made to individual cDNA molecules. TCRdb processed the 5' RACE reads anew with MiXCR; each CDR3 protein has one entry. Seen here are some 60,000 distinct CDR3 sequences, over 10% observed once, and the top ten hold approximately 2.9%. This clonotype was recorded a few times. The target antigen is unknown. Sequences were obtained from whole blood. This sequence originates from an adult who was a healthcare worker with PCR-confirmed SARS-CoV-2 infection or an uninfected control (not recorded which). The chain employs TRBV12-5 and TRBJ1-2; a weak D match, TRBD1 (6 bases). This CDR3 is CASGPGTPGSLVNYGYTF. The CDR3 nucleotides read TGTGCTAGTGGCCCCGGGACACCTGGGTCCCTCGTTAACTATGGCTACACCTTC.